The 17 T cell receptor beta chains listed next were all sequenced from one sample in a study of blood T cells in healthy people across ages. A sample-barcoded 5' primer and a J-beta primer mix were used in a second PCR of roughly 7 to 11 cycles. TCRdb re-analysed the 5' RACE reads in MiXCR, keeping a single row per CDR3 protein. Among approximately 1.5 million distinct CDR3 sequences listed, 35% to 45% were seen once. Sequences were obtained from blood. The receptor source for this set is a woman between 18 and 29 years old in good health.

A few counts support this clonotype. This CDR3 is CASSLQVNSYEQYF. The CDR3 bases are TGCGCCAGCAGCTTGCAAGTGAACTCCTACGAGCAGTACTTC. The chain is built from TRBV5-1 and TRBJ2-7; D is uncertain. Germline V gene lookup returns CDR1 SGHRS and CDR2 YFSETQ. V dropped 1 base and J dropped 0 bases, with 8 bases sitting between them. This CDR3 comprises 14 residues. Supplemented by reference TRBV5-1 and TRBJ2-7, the full variable domain reads KAGVTQTPRYLIKTRGQQVTLSCSPISGHRSVSWYQQTPGQGLQFLFEYFSETQRNKGNFPGRFSGRQFSNSRSEMNVSTLELGDSALYLCASSLQVNSYEQYFGPGTRLTVT.

In its sample, this clonotype was seen once. The chain couples TRBV5-1 to TRBJ2-7; 13 nucleotides agree with TRBD2. V gave up 4 bases and J gave up 4 bases; unmatched junction bases: 8. The CDR3 contains 16 residues. Germline lookup yields CDR1 SGHRS and CDR2 YFSETQ. The CDR3 sequence: CASSPRTSGGRYEQYF. DNA for the CDR3: TGCGCCAGCAGCCCAAGGACTAGCGGGGGCCGATACGAGCAGTACTTC.

The chain recombines TRBV2 with TRBJ2-1; unclear D gene. Germline lookup yields CDR1 SNHLY and CDR2 FYNNEI. CDR3 length: 12 amino acids. V gave up 5 bases and J gave up 13 bases, with 15 bases separating them. The CDR3 DNA is TGTGCCAGCAGTCCCACAGTGGAGACCCAGTTCTTC. It yields the protein CASSPTVETQFF.

J is TRBJ1-5 and V is TRBV4-1; TRBD1 matches at 9 bases. The V and J ends lost 2 bases and 7 bases, in that order; junction bases with no gene match: 9. The CDR3 length is 16 residues. From germline, CDR1 is MGHRA and CDR2 YSYEKL. Here the CDR3 reads CASSQPGQGRGQPQHF. CDR3 coding DNA: TGCGCCAGCAGCCAACCGGGACAGGGACGTGGGCAGCCCCAGCATTTT.

The V gene is TRBV4-2, the J gene TRBJ2-3; 9 positions agree with TRBD1. CDR3 length: 15 amino acids. Trimming cost V 3 bases and J 2 bases; bases outside gene matches: 3. The germline V gene has CDR1 LGHNA and CDR2 YNFKEQ. The CDR3 loop reads CASSHRTGATDTQYF. CDR3 bases: TGTGCCAGCAGCCATAGGACAGGGGCCACAGATACGCAGTATTTT.

This clonotype has more than one count but fewer than ten. The gene calls are TRBV28 and TRBJ1-1, with D perhaps matching TRBD1 (5 bases). The ends were cut back, 6 bases at V and 3 bases at J, with 17 bases in the middle. The CDR3 sequence is 15 residues long. Germline V gene data show CDR1 as MDHEN and CDR2 as SYDVKM. The CDR3 region is CASSPGRTPYTEAFF. The CDR3 nucleotides read TGTGCCAGCAGCCCAGGTAGGACACCGTACACTGAAGCTTTCTTT. The whole variable domain, remainder taken from reference TRBV28 and TRBJ1-1, is DVKVTQSSRYLVKRTGEKVFLECVQDMDHENMFWYRQDPGLGLRLIYFSYDVKMKEKGDIPEGYSVSREKKERFSLILESASTNQTSMYLCASSPGRTPYTEAFFGQGTRLTVV.

For this clonotype: It may be a read error: a sequence one base away is much more abundant. The gene calls are TRBV7-9 and TRBJ2-1; TRBD2 might be the D (6 bases). Germline loops: CDR1 SEHNR, CDR2 FQNEAQ (reference sequence). Trimming left V 5 bases short and J 13 bases short, with 21 bases between. The CDR3 spans 14 residues. CDR3 bases: TGTGCCAGCAGCCCAAGTCCGGGAGCAGAGACCCAGTTCTTC. This encodes CASSPSPGAETQFF.

The rearrangement joins TRBV13 to TRBJ2-1; a weak D match, TRBD1 (6 bases). The germline V gene encodes CDR1 PRHDT and CDR2 FYEKMQ (reference sequence). The CDR3 has 15 amino acids. The V and J ends lost 3 bases and 3 bases respectively, with 12 bases between them. In DNA, the CDR3 is TGTGCCAGCAGCTTGCGACAGGCAATCTACAATGAGCAGTTCTTC. Translating gives CASSLRQAIYNEQFF.

J is TRBJ2-6 and V is TRBV4-3; TRBD2 aligns across 11 bases. CDR3 size: 18 residues. The junction had 8 bases not matched to a gene; V was cut back by 3 bases and J by 4 bases. The germline V gene encodes CDR1 LGHNA and CDR2 YSLEER. The DNA for the CDR3 is TGCGCCAGCAGCCATCAACTAGCGGGAGTATCGGGGGCCAACGTCCTGACTTTC. Its translation: CASSHQLAGVSGANVLTF.

This clonotype was recorded a few times. The chain joins TRBV6-5 to TRBJ2-3; D may match TRBD1 or TRBD2 (5 bases each). The V end lost 7 bases, the J end lost 0 bases, and 11 bases lay between the germline ends. The CDR3 extends over 14 amino acids. Germline V gives CDR1 MNHEY, CDR2 SVGAGI. The CDR3 spells CASTPGPSTDTQYF. Written as DNA, the CDR3 is TGTGCCAGCACCCCGGGACCTAGCACAGATACGCAGTATTTT.

CDR3 loop: CASSLNPTWTQYF. DNA for the CDR3: TGTGCCAGCAGTTTAAACCCGACGTGGACCCAGTACTTC. J is TRBJ2-5 and V is TRBV27, with D hard to call. Germline values: CDR1 MNHEY, CDR2 SMNVEV (reference sequence). The CDR3 totals 13 residues. The V end lost 2 bases, the J end lost 7 bases, and 11 bases lay between the germline ends.

The gene calls are TRBV7-2 and TRBJ1-3; D gene ambiguous. The CDR3 is 16 amino acids. CDR1 and CDR2 from the germline V gene are SGHTA and FQGNSA. V was pared by 5 bases and J by 2 bases, with 16 bases between. The CDR3, as DNA: TGTGCCAGCAGCCCAAGGCAAGGCAGAGCTGGAAACACCATATATTTT. Translating it yields CASSPRQGRAGNTIYF.

The J gene is TRBJ2-1, the V gene TRBV6-5, with 10 bases that match TRBD2. CDR3 length equals 15 residues. J gave up 4 bases and V 2 bases, and 2 bases lay outside the gene matches. Germline V gene data show CDR1 as MNHEY and CDR2 as SVGAGI. This CDR3 is CASSYQLAGYNEQFF. CDR3 DNA sequence: TGTGCCAGCAGTTACCAACTAGCGGGGTACAATGAGCAGTTCTTC.

This clonotype came up a few times. This sequence joins TRBV5-1 and TRBJ2-5; D might be TRBD1 (6 bases). Germline V gene lookup returns CDR1 SGHRS and CDR2 YFSETQ. Trimming pared 0 bases from V and 0 bases from J, leaving 15 bases between. The CDR3 extends over 17 amino acids. The CDR3 spells CASSLEVRGEYQETQYF. CDR3 bases: TGCGCCAGCAGCTTGGAGGTCAGGGGCGAGTACCAAGAGACCCAGTACTTC.

Notes on this clonotype: A much bigger clone sits one base away, suggesting this may be a read error. V and J are TRBV4-2 and TRBJ1-2; 7 nucleotides line up with TRBD1. The CDR3 consists of 14 residues. J lost 7 bases, V lost 1 base, and 6 bases had no gene match. Germline V lookup: CDR1 LGHNA, CDR2 YNFKEQ. CDR3: CASSQGDRVPGYTF. The CDR3 coding sequence is TGTGCCAGCAGCCAAGGCGACAGGGTCCCTGGCTACACCTTC.

This clonotype was detected a few times. The chain links TRBV6-2 or TRBV6-3 to TRBJ2-1, with D possibly being TRBD2 (6 bases). V lost 0 bases and J lost 15, with 15 bases in between. Germline V gene lookup returns CDR1 MNHEY and CDR2 SVGEGT. The CDR3 is 13 residues long. CDR3 loop: CASSYSGTRFWFF. In nucleotides, the CDR3 is TGTGCCAGCAGTTACTCCGGGACTCGGTTCTGGTTCTTC.

This clonotype appeared a few times. The chain couples TRBV6-2 or TRBV6-3 to TRBJ2-1; no reliable D call. Looked up from germline, CDR1 is MNHEY and CDR2 is SVGEGT. The CDR3 spans 12 residues. Trimming removed 4 bases from V and 8 bases from J, with 9 bases in between. The CDR3 sequence is CASSSESHEQFF. The CDR3 coding sequence is TGTGCCAGCAGTTCGGAGTCTCATGAGCAGTTCTTC.